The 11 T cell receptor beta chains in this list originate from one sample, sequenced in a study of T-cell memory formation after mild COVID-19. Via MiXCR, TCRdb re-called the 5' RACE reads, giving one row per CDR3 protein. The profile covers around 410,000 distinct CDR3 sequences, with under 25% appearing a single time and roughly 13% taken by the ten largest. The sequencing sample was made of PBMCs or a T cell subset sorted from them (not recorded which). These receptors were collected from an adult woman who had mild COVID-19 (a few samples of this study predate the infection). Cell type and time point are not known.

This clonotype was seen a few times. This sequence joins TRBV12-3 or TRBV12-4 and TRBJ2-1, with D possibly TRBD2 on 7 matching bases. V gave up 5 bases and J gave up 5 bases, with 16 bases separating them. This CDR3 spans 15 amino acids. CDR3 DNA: TGTGCCAGCAGTCGGGACGGGGGGCCCCACAATGAGCAGTTCTTC. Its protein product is CASSRDGGPHNEQFF.

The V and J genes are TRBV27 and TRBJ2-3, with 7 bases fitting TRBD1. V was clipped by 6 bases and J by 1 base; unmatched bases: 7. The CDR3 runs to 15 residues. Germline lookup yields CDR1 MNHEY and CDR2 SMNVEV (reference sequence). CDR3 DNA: TGTGCCAGCAGATTTGACAGGGTAGGCACAGATACGCAGTATTTT. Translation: CASRFDRVGTDTQYF.

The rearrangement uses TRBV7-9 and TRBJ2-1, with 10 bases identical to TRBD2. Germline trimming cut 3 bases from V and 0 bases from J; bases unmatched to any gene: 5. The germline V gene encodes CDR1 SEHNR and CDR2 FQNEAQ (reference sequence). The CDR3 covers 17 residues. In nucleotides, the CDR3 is TGTGCCAGCAGCTTCCCTAGCGGGGGAATCTCCTACAATGAGCAGTTCTTC. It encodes CASSFPSGGISYNEQFF.

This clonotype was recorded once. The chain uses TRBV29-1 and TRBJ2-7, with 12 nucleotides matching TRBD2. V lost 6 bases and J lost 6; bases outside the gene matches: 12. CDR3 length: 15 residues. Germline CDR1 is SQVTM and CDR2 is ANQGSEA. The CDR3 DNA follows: TGCAGCGTGGCCCATCGACTAGCGGGAGAGGGCGAGCAGTACTTC. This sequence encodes CSVAHRLAGEGEQYF.

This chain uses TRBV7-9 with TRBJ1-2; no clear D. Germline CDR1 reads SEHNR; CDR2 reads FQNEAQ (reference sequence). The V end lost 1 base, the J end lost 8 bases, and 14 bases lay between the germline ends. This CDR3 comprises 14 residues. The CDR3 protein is CASSLEQLSRGYTF. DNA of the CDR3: TGTGCCAGCAGCTTAGAACAGCTCTCTAGAGGCTACACCTTC.

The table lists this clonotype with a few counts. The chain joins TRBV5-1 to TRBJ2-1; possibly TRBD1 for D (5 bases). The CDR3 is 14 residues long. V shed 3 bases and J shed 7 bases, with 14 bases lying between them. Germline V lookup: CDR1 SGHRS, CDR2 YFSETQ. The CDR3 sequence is CASSSGQPGNEQFF. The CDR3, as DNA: TGCGCCAGCAGCTCGGGCCAACCAGGGAATGAGCAGTTCTTC.

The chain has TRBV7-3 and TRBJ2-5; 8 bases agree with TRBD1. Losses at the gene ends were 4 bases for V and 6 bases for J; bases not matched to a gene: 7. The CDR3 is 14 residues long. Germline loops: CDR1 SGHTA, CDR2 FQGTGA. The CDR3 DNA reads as TGTGCCAGCAGCTCACAGCAGGGGGCAAAGACCCAGTACTTC. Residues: CASSSQQGAKTQYF.

The CDR3 sequence: CASSQMLLNTEAFF. The DNA for the CDR3 is TGCGCCAGCAGCCAAATGCTCTTGAACACTGAAGCTTTCTTT. The chain carries TRBV4-1 and TRBJ1-1; D gene unclear. The CDR3 has 14 amino acids. V lost 2 bases and J 0 bases, leaving 7 bases between the germline ends. CDR1 is MGHRA, CDR2 YSYEKL, per germline.

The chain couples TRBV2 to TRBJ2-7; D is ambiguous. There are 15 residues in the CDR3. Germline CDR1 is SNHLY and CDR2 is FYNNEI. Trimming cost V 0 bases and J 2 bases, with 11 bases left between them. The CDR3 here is CASSEALPSTYEQYF. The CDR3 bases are TGTGCCAGCAGTGAAGCGCTCCCGTCCACCTACGAGCAGTACTTC.

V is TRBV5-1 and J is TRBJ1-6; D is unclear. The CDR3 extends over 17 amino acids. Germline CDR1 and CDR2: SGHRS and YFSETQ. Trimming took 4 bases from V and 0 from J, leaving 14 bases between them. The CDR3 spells CASSPSATVSYNSPLHF. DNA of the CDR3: TGCGCCAGCAGCCCATCAGCGACCGTCTCCTATAATTCACCCCTCCACTTT.

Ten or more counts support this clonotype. The CDR3 DNA is TGTGCCAGCAGCCTTTCGAGGGGCCGACCGAACACCGGGGAGCTGTTTTTT. It specifies CASSLSRGRPNTGELFF. The rearrangement joins TRBV7-8 to TRBJ2-2; D may be TRBD1 or TRBD2 (5 bases each). The CDR3 length is 17 residues. Trimming shortened V by 5 bases and J by 0 bases, and 16 bases separated the two germline ends. Germline V lookup: CDR1 SGHVS, CDR2 FQNEAQ.